The 29 T cell receptor beta chains given below trace back to one sample, sequenced in a study of blood T cell repertoires in COVID-19. Produced via immunoSEQ multiplex PCR; TCRdb's table is partial and in-frame only. The sample holds over 150,000 clones; over 60% are singletons and the top ten take roughly 3.6%. Source material: peripheral blood. All receptors come from a woman older than 75 with acute or convalescent COVID-19.

This rearrangement joins TRBV6-5 to TRBJ2-7, with 7 bases lining up with TRBD1. The CDR3 spans 16 residues. V shed 2 bases and J 3 bases; nucleotides not matched to a gene: 10. Looked up from germline, CDR1 is MNHEY and CDR2 is SVGAGI. CDR3 protein: CASSYPSKTGSYEQYF. The CDR3 DNA reads as TGTGCCAGCAGTTACCCCTCAAAGACAGGGAGCTACGAGCAGTACTTC.

V is TRBV4-3 and J is TRBJ1-2, with D perhaps matching TRBD1 (5 bases). From germline, CDR1 is LGHNA and CDR2 YSLEER. The ends were cut back, 0 bases at V and 4 bases at J, with 6 bases in the middle. The CDR3 is made up of 13 amino acids. The CDR3 loop is CASSQDRVYGYTF. The CDR3 bases are TGCGCCAGCAGCCAAGACAGGGTCTATGGCTACACCTTC.

The J gene is TRBJ1-2, the V gene TRBV18; D not certain. This CDR3 region has 16 residues. The V gene's germline CDR1 is KGHSH and CDR2 LQKENI. The V and J ends lost 3 bases and 7 bases respectively, with 21 bases between them. The CDR3 DNA sequence: TGTGCCAGCTCACCGACTAAGGCTTGGGGTATGGGTGGCTACACCTTC. Encoded protein: CASSPTKAWGMGGYTF.

The chain links TRBV3-1 (or the pseudogene TRBV3-2) to TRBJ2-5; a weak D match, TRBD2 (6 bases). CDR1 and CDR2 from the germline V gene are LGHDT and YNNKEL (reference sequence). The CDR3 has 13 amino acids. Trimming pared 6 bases from V and 2 bases from J, leaving 10 bases between. CDR3 sequence: CASSRLDQETQYF. The DNA for the CDR3 is TGTGCCAGCAGTAGACTAGATCAAGAGACCCAGTACTTC.

This clone turned up a few times. V and J are TRBV3-1 (or the pseudogene TRBV3-2) and TRBJ1-1; a possible D gene is TRBD1 (6 bases). Germline V gene sequence: CDR1 LGHDT, CDR2 YNNKEL (reference sequence). Between the trimmed V and J ends, which lost 0 bases and 6 bases, there was a span of 8 bases. The length of the CDR3 is 13 residues. The CDR3 region is CASSQDAGAEAFF. In DNA form, the CDR3 reads TGTGCCAGCAGCCAAGATGCAGGGGCTGAAGCTTTCTTT.

The J gene is TRBJ1-5, the V gene TRBV29-1; 9 nucleotides agree with TRBD1. V lost 6 bases and J lost 5; bases outside the gene matches: 8. The CDR3 contains 14 residues. Germline CDR1 and CDR2: SQVTM and ANQGSEA. CDR3 DNA sequence: TGCAGCGTCAAACAGGGGGCGGGTGATCAGCCCCAGCATTTT. Translation: CSVKQGAGDQPQHF.

This clone was seen just once. The gene calls are TRBV5-5 and TRBJ2-7; 8 nucleotides align to TRBD1. CDR3 size: 14 residues. The V gene end was trimmed by 4 bases and the J gene end by 4 bases; junction bases not matched to a gene: 7. Germline V gives CDR1 SGHKS, CDR2 YYEKEE (reference sequence). DNA of the CDR3: TGTGCCAGCAGCCTCCGGGACAGGACATACGAGCAGTACTTC. Amino acid sequence: CASSLRDRTYEQYF.

The chain carries TRBV7-2 and TRBJ2-5, with 13 bases fitting TRBD2. The CDR3 is made up of 15 amino acids. Germline trimming cut 5 bases from V and 5 bases from J; bases unmatched to any gene: 5. Germline CDR1 reads SGHTA; CDR2 reads FQGNSA. The CDR3 DNA sequence: TGTGCCAGCAGCAAAGGGACTAGCGGGGTCGAGACCCAGTACTTC. Its protein is CASSKGTSGVETQYF.

The chain joins TRBV11-2 to TRBJ2-3, with a weak D call TRBD2 (5 bases). Germline values: CDR1 SGHAT, CDR2 FQNNGV. V gave up 5 bases and J gave up 6 bases, with 12 bases separating them. CDR3 length: 13 amino acids. The CDR3 loop reads CASSRTWLDTQYF. CDR3 coding DNA: TGTGCCAGCAGCAGGACTTGGTTGGATACGCAGTATTTT.

This clone showed up many times. The J gene is TRBJ2-6, the V gene TRBV6-2 or TRBV6-3; D is uncertain. V shed 2 bases and J shed 4 bases, with 18 bases lying between them. Germline assignment: CDR1 MNHEY and CDR2 SVGEGT. The CDR3 is 18 residues long. The CDR3 DNA reads TGTGCCAGCAGTTACCCACCCGGGTTTTCGCGAGGGGCCAACGTCCTGACTTTC. It codes for CASSYPPGFSRGANVLTF.

CDR3 sequence: CASSLGGTGGDIQYF. The CDR3 DNA follows: TGTGCCAGCAGCTTGGGTGGGACAGGGGGCGACATTCAGTACTTC. This sequence joins TRBV5-4 and TRBJ2-4; 12 bases line up with TRBD1. Germline loops: CDR1 SGHNT, CDR2 YYREEE (reference sequence). V shed 0 bases and J 8 bases; nucleotides not matched to a gene: 3. The CDR3 spans 15 residues.

The genes are TRBV4-3 and TRBJ2-2, with D maybe TRBD2 (6 bases). This CDR3 has 17 amino acids. The germline CDR1 and CDR2 sequences are LGHNA and YSLEER. Trimming cost V 1 base and J 2 bases, with 14 bases left between them. CDR3 residues: CASSQGISGDNTGELFF. Here the CDR3 DNA reads TGCGCCAGCAGCCAAGGGATTAGCGGAGACAACACCGGGGAGCTGTTTTTT.

The rearrangement joins TRBV6-6 to TRBJ1-6; 9 nucleotides line up with TRBD1. CDR1 is MNHNY, CDR2 SVGAGI, per germline (reference sequence). The J segment lost 6 bases and the V segment lost 5 bases, leaving 11 bases of the junction unmatched. This CDR3 spans 17 amino acids. This CDR3 reads CASSQGQGRPFNSPLHF. CDR3 in DNA: TGTGCCAGCAGTCAGGGACAGGGTCGACCTTTTAATTCACCCCTCCACTTT.

This clone turned up a few times. The chain is built from TRBV5-8 and TRBJ1-2, with no clear D. Trimming cost V 1 base and J 4 bases, with 5 bases left between them. The CDR3 length is 12 residues. The germline V gene encodes CDR1 SGHTS and CDR2 YDEGEE. DNA for the CDR3: TGTGCCAGCAGCTTGACTCTCTATGGCTACACCTTC. As protein: CASSLTLYGYTF.

The J gene is TRBJ1-1, the V gene TRBV2; D uncertain. Per germline, CDR1 SNHLY and CDR2 FYNNEI. Trimming shortened V by 10 bases and J by 1 base, and 13 bases separated the two germline ends. The length of the CDR3 is 13 residues. The CDR3 sequence is CAISGRQNTEAFF. CDR3 bases: TGTGCCATCTCGGGAAGACAGAACACTGAAGCTTTCTTT. The whole variable domain, remainder taken from reference TRBV2 and TRBJ1-1, is EPEVTQTPSHQVTQMGQEVILRCVPISNHLYFYWYRQILGQKVEFLVSFYNNEISEKSEIFDDQFSVERPDGSNFTLKIRSTKLEDSAMYFCAISGRQNTEAFFGQGTRLTVV.

The rearrangement uses TRBV30 and TRBJ1-2, with TRBD1 as a possible D gene (5 bases). Germline-derived CDR1 and CDR2 are GTSNPN and SVGIG (reference sequence). The CDR3 loop spans 15 amino acids. Trimming pared 7 bases from V and 8 bases from J, leaving 26 bases between. The CDR3 nucleotides read TGTGCCTCGGCCCCAGACGGGGGTCGGGGGAAGGGCTACACCTTC. Its translation is CASAPDGGRGKGYTF.

The chain links TRBV12-3 or TRBV12-4 to TRBJ2-6; D is perhaps TRBD1 (5 bases). The CDR3 is 13 amino acids. Between the trimmed V and J ends, which lost 2 bases and 8 bases, there was a span of 7 bases. CDR3 residues: CASSLQGSNVLTF. In nucleotides, the CDR3 is TGTGCCAGCAGTTTACAGGGTTCCAACGTCCTGACTTTC.

The V call is TRBV2, the J call TRBJ1-2; the D is unclear. Per the germline V gene, CDR1 is SNHLY and CDR2 is FYNNEI. CDR3 length equals 13 residues. V was pared by 7 bases and J by 4 bases, with 13 bases between. CDR3 protein: CASTRETTYGYTF. CDR3 DNA: TGTGCCAGCACGAGGGAAACGACCTATGGCTACACCTTC.

This clone has a single count. The chain couples TRBV7-2 to TRBJ2-7; 8 bases line up with TRBD2. Germline V gene sequence: CDR1 SGHTA, CDR2 FQGNSA. This CDR3 region has 15 residues. Unmatched junction bases numbered 6, after V lost 4 bases and J lost 1 base. CDR3 region: CASSSTGGRSYEQYF. Written as DNA, the CDR3 is TGTGCCAGCAGCTCAACGGGGGGGCGGTCCTACGAGCAGTACTTC.

This clone has a single count. This sequence joins TRBV5-8 and TRBJ2-2; TRBD1 matches at 7 bases. This CDR3 contains 14 residues. V lost 4 bases, J lost 11 bases, and 11 bases stayed unmatched. In germline, CDR1 is SGHTS, CDR2 YDEGEE. For the CDR3, the DNA is TGTGCCAGCAGCAGACAGGGTTTTTCAGGAGAGCTGTTTTTT. Amino acids: CASSRQGFSGELFF.

The chain has TRBV6-2 or TRBV6-3 and TRBJ1-4; tentative D call: TRBD1 (5 bases). Trimming cost V 6 bases and J 7 bases, with 21 bases left between them. CDR1 MNHEY and CDR2 SVGEGT come from the germline V gene. The CDR3 loop spans 16 amino acids. CDR3 nucleotide sequence: TGTGCCAGCAGCCCTTACCAGACAGCGGGGATTGAAAAACTGTTTTTT. Residues: CASSPYQTAGIEKLFF.

The chain has TRBV5-1 and TRBJ2-3; TRBD2 matches 8 bases. The CDR3 runs 17 residues. V shed 1 base and J 0 bases; nucleotides not matched to a gene: 7. Germline V gene data show CDR1 as SGHRS and CDR2 as YFSETQ. The CDR3 here is CASSLFVAGTSTDTQYF. For the CDR3, the DNA is TGCGCCAGCAGCTTGTTTGTAGCGGGGACTAGCACAGATACGCAGTATTTT. Drawing the rest from reference TRBV5-1 and TRBJ2-3, the complete variable domain is KAGVTQTPRYLIKTRGQQVTLSCSPISGHRSVSWYQQTPGQGLQFLFEYFSETQRNKGNFPGRFSGRQFSNSRSEMNVSTLELGDSALYLCASSLFVAGTSTDTQYFGPGTRLTVL.

V is TRBV6-5 and J is TRBJ2-5, with D possibly TRBD1 on 6 matching bases. This CDR3 has 13 residues. Germline V lookup: CDR1 MNHEY, CDR2 SVGAGI. Deletions cut 8 bases from V and 1 base from J, with 11 bases between. The CDR3 DNA follows: TGTGCCAGCGCCCGGACAGCCCAAGAGACCCAGTACTTC. Protein: CASARTAQETQYF.

The V and J genes are TRBV30 and TRBJ2-1; TRBD1 aligns across 8 bases. The CDR3 loop spans 12 amino acids. The germline CDR1 and CDR2 sequences are GTSNPN and SVGIG (reference sequence). The trim removed 2 bases at V and 9 bases at J, leaving 3 bases unmatched. The CDR3 region is CAWSPTGGEQFF. The CDR3 region has the DNA TGTGCCTGGAGTCCAACAGGGGGTGAGCAGTTCTTC.

This clone is a singleton in its sample. This chain connects TRBV20-1 to TRBJ2-1, with a tentative D call TRBD2 (6 bases). This CDR3 has 11 residues. Trimming removed 3 bases from V and 9 bases from J, with 9 bases in between. Germline values: CDR1 DFQATT, CDR2 SNEGSKA (reference sequence). The CDR3 nucleotides read TGCAGTGCTAGGGACTATCTTGAGCAGTTCTTC. It specifies CSARDYLEQFF.

The chain recombines TRBV5-1 with TRBJ2-2, with 9 bases identical to TRBD2. This CDR3 has 16 residues. The germline gives CDR1 SGHRS, CDR2 YFSETQ. V trimming: 0 bases; J trimming: 6 bases; junction bases outside the gene matches: 6. CDR3 sequence (DNA): TGCGCCAGCAGCTTGGGAGGACTAGCGAGCGCCGGGGAGCTGTTTTTT. Protein product: CASSLGGLASAGELFF.

The rearrangement links TRBV6-2 or TRBV6-3 to TRBJ2-2; possible D gene TRBD2, 5 bases. The CDR3 runs 18 residues. Germline lookup yields CDR1 MNHEY and CDR2 SVGEGT. Trimming pared 2 bases from V and 7 bases from J, leaving 23 bases between. The CDR3 DNA sequence: TGTGCCAGCAGTTACCCTATGCCCGGTGGCCCCGGGGACGGGGAGCTGTTTTTT. Residues: CASSYPMPGGPGDGELFF.

The chain is built from TRBV6-2 or TRBV6-3 and TRBJ1-5; 8 nucleotides match TRBD1. CDR1 is MNHEY, CDR2 SVGEGT, per germline. The CDR3 is 14 residues long. V was pared by 5 bases and J by 7 bases, with 7 bases of the junction left unmatched. As DNA, the CDR3 is TGTGCCAGCAGTCCGGCAGGGGGCAGGCAGCCCCAGCATTTT. Translation: CASSPAGGRQPQHF.

The chain uses TRBV5-1 and TRBJ1-1; D ambiguous. The CDR3 covers 13 residues. V shed 0 bases and J shed 0 bases, with 3 bases lying between them. Per germline, CDR1 SGHRS and CDR2 YFSETQ. CDR3 coding DNA: TGCGCCAGCAGCTTGGTTATGAACACTGAAGCTTTCTTT. It encodes CASSLVMNTEAFF.